This TCR beta chain was sequenced in a study of cytomegalovirus exposure and HLA in healthy donors (TCRdb year 2017). Background on the whole study: A later analysis indicated that the roughly 130 validation repertoires were generated on the platform also employed for the 700 or so repertoires of the first cohort. The study aimed to test whether cataloging public T cell receptors could reveal signatures of past pathogen exposure. Along with the roughly 670-subject first cohort, a separate validation cohort of some 130 different subjects was used. The study combined high-throughput TCR immunosequencing, statistical association of individual TCRs with disease status, and machine learning to predict cytomegalovirus infection status.

Turning to this clone: Its cognate antigen has yet to be identified. Qualities for individual bases were not recorded, and no much larger clone is one base off.

The method behind the library was the immunoSEQ multiplex PCR assay. As for the authors' bioinformatics: A statistical classification framework was developed to diagnose cytomegalovirus status using the catalog of TCR beta chain sequences. This immuneACCESS table, as held by TCRdb, lists in-frame sequences with V and J called but not all clones. Of the missing ones, under half trace to an unresolved V gene in checked studies; the others have no known cause. V, J and clone size were drawn from that table, and D and trimming were deduced from the DNA. Present in this sample are about 110,000 clones, approximately 96% of which were seen just once. Roughly 0.66% of the sample goes to the ten largest clones. Trimming leaves V shorter by 1 base and J shorter by 2 bases, with the junction holding 3 bases beyond the gene matches. The germline V gene provides CDR1 LGHNA and CDR2 YSLEER. The CDR3 numbers 17 residues from cysteine through phenylalanine. The retained sequence is limited to the CDR3, 51 bases, with the frame set at the first base.

Broader findings and caveats from the paper: In a later analysis, TCRs clustered in the first cohort were found to also tend to co-occur in the 100 to 150 validation repertoires, with 90% to 95% of cluster scores above 0. The validation cohort had no HLA typing available for a later analysis, so co-occurrence within that cohort was assessed over all 120 or so repertoires. The authors suggested that the approach could potentially be generalized to other disease states and immunological phenotypes. Three of the identified cytomegalovirus-associated TCR beta chains were confirmed in vitro to be specific for cytomegalovirus antigens. Most TCR sequences were observed very rarely across donors, whereas some public TCRs were present in many individuals. In the study, about 150 TCR beta chains were listed as associated with cytomegalovirus. Cytomegalovirus status was reported to be diagnosed by the classifier with high specificity and sensitivity in both the original and validation cohorts.

Donors formed part of the validation cohort, which comprised about 130 subjects and was distinct from the first cohort of 666 subjects. The TCR was taken from a young woman in good health and CMV-seronegative. Sequencing used PBMCs. The rearrangement combines TRBV4-3 with TRBJ2-7, with 15 bases in between that match TRBD2. The CDR3 reads as follows: CASSQGTSGGDAYEQYF. At the DNA level, the sequence is TGCGCCAGCAGCCAAGGGACTAGCGGGGGGGATGCCTACGAGCAGTACTTC.